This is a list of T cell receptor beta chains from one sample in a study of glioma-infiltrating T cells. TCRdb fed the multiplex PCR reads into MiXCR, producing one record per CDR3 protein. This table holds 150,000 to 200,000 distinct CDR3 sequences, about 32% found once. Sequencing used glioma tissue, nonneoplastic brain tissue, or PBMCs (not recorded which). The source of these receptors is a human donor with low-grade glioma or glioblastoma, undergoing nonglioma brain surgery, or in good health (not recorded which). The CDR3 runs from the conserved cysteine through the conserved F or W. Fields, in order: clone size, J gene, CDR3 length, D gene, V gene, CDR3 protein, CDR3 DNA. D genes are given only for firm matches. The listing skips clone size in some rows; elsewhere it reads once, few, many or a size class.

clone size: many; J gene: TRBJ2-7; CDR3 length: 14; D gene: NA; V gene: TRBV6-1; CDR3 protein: CASSGRDPFYEQYF; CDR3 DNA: TGTGCCAGCAGTGGCCGGGACCCTTTTTACGAGCAGTACTTC
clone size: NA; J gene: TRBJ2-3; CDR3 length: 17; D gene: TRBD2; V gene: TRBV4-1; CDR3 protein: CASSQGPSGTSTDTQYF; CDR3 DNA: TGCGCCAGCAGCCAAGGGCCTAGCGGGACGAGCACAGATACGCAGTATTTT
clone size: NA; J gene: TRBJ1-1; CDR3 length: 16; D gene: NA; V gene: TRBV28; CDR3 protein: CASSLGQLFLNTEAFF; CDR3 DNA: TGTGCCAGCAGTTTAGGACAGCTATTCTTGAACACTGAAGCTTTCTTT
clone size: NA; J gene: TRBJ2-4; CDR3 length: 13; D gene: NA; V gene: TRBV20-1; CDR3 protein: CSATEQGANIQHF; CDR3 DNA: TGCAGTGCCACGGAACAGGGAGCCAACATTCAGCACTTC
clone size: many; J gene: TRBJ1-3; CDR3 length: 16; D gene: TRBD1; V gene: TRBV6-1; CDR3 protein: CASTDRAPHSGNTIYF; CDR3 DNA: TGTGCCAGCACCGACAGGGCCCCCCACTCTGGAAACACCATATATTTT
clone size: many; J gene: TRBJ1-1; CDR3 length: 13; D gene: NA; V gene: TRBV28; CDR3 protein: CASTSAGATEAFF; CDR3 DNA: TGTGCCAGCACCTCGGCAGGAGCGACTGAAGCTTTCTTT
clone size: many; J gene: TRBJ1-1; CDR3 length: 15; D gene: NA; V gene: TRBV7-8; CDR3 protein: CASSPQRGWNTEAFF; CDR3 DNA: TGTGCCAGCAGCCCACAAAGGGGTTGGAACACTGAAGCTTTCTTT
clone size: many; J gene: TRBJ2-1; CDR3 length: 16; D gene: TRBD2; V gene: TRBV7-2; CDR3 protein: CASSLGVLADYNEQFF; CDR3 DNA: TGTGCCAGCAGCTTAGGGGTTCTAGCGGACTACAATGAGCAGTTCTTC
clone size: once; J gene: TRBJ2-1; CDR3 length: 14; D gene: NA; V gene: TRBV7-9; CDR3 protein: CAGSWGGGLDEQFF; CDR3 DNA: TGTGCCGGCAGTTGGGGAGGGGGGCTCGATGAGCAGTTCTTC
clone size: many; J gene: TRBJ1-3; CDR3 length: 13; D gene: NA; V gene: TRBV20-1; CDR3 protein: CSARVQLLDTIYF; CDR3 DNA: TGCAGTGCTAGAGTCCAGTTATTAGACACCATATATTTT
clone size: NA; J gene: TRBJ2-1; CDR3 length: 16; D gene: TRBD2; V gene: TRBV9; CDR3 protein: CASSLKGLADLNEQFF; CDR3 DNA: TGTGCCAGCAGCTTAAAAGGACTAGCGGATCTAAATGAGCAGTTCTTC
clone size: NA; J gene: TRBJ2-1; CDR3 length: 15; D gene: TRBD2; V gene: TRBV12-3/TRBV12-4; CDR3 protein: CASSPPGLVPNEQFF; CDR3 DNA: TGTGCCAGCAGCCCTCCGGGACTAGTACCCAATGAGCAGTTCTTC
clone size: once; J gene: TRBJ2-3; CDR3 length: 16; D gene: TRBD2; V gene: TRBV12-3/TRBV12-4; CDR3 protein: CASSRYSGSFTDRQYF; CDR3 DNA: TGTGCCAGCAGCCGGTATAGCGGGAGTTTCACAGATAGGCAGTATTTT
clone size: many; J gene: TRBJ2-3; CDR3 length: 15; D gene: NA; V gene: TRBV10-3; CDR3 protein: CATSASQGATDTQYF; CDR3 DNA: TGTGCCACCTCTGCTAGCCAGGGCGCAACAGATACGCAGTATTTT
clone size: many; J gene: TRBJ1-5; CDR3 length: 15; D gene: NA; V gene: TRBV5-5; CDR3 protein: CASSLAPYSNQPQHF; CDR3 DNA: TGTGCCAGCAGCTTGGCGCCCTATAGCAATCAGCCCCAGCATTTT
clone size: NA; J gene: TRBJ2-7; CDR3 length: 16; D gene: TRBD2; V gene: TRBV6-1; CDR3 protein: CASIPPRAGEPYGQYF; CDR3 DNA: TGTGCCAGCATTCCCCCCAGAGCGGGAGAACCCTACGGGCAGTACTTC
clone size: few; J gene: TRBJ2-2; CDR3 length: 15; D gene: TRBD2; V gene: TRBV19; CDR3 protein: CASKGRERNTGELFF; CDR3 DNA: TGTGCCAGTAAAGGGCGGGAGAGGAACACCGGGGAGCTGTTTTTT
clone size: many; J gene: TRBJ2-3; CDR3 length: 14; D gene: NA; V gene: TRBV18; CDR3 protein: CASSPPTNTDTQYF; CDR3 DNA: TGTGCCAGCTCACCACCAACAAACACAGATACGCAGTATTTT
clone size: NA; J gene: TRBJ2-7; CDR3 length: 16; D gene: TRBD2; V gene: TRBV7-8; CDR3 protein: CASSLEERGLSYEQYF; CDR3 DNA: TGTGCCAGCAGCTTAGAGGAGCGGGGCCTCTCCTACGAGCAGTACTTC
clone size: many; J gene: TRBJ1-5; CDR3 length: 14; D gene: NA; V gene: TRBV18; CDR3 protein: CASSPVYSNQPQHF; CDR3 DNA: TGTGCCAGCTCGCCAGTTTATAGCAATCAGCCCCAGCATTTT
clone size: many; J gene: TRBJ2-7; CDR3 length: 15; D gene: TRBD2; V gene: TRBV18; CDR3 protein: CASSRTSGTSDEQYF; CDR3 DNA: TGTGCCAGCTCACGAACTAGCGGGACGTCAGACGAGCAGTACTTC
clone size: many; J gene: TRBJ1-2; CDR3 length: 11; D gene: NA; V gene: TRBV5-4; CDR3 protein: CASSSGYGYTF; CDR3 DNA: TGTGCCAGCAGCTCGGGCTATGGCTACACCTTC
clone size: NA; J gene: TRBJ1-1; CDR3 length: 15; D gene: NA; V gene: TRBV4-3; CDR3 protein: CASSQEPKGGTEAFF; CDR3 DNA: TGCGCCAGCAGCCAAGAACCTAAAGGGGGCACTGAAGCTTTCTTT
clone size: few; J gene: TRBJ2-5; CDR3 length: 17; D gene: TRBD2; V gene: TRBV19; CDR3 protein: CASSIRTSGLASETQYF; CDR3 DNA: TGTGCCAGTAGTATTAGGACGTCCGGACTAGCGTCGGAGACCCAGTACTTC
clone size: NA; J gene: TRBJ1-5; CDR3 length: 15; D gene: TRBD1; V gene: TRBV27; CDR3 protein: CASRPTGGFNQNQHF; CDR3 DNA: TGTGCCAGCAGACCCACAGGGGGCTTCAATCAGAACCAGCATTTT
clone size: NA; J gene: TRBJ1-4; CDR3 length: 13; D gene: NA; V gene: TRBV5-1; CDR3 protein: CSSSATGGEKLFF; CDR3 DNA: TGCTCCAGCAGCGCGACGGGGGGTGAAAAACTGTTTTTT
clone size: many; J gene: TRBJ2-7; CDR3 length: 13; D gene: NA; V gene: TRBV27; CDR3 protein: CASSLVGGYEQYF; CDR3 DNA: TGTGCCAGCAGTTTGGTCGGAGGGTACGAGCAGTACTTC
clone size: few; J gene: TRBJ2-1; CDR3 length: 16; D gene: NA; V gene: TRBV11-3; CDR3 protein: CASSLGGSSRNGWQFF; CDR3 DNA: TGTGCCAGCAGCTTAGGCGGGTCAAGCCGAAATGGGTGGCAGTTCTTC
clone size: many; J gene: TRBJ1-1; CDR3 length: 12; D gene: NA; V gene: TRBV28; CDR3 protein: CASTLKETEAFF; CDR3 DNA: TGTGCCAGCACTCTAAAGGAGACTGAAGCTTTCTTT
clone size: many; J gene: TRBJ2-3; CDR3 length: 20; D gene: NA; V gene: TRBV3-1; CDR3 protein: CASSQEVYQGTGASVNTQYF; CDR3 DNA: TGTGCCAGCAGCCAAGAAGTGTACCAGGGGACGGGAGCGTCGGTGAATACGCAGTATTTT
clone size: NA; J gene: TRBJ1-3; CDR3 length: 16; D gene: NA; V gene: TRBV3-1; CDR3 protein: CASSQAVTDTMYTIYF; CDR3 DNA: TGTGCCAGCAGCCAAGCCGTAACGGATACGATGTACACCATATATTTT
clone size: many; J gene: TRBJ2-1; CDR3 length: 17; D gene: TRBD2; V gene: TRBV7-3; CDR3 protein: CASSQPGLAGSYNEQFF; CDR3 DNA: TGTGCCAGCAGTCAACCGGGACTAGCAGGGTCCTACAATGAGCAGTTCTTC